The sequence of this TCR beta chain was determined in a study of T cell responses to AZD1222 COVID-19 vaccine. To note about this clone: Its target is unknown.

Study-wide findings and caveats: Vaccine-associated CD4 TCRs ranged over spike, dominating at 160-218 and 743-854. Clonal diversity was possibly underestimated, and white British individuals and females predominated among donors. Following two doses of AZD1222, Spike-specific TCR breadth and depth rose. There were repertoire samples only from the period after the peak T cell response.

V shed 4 bases and J shed 12 bases, with 32 bases lying between them. The CDR3 is 17 amino acids. Germline lookup yields CDR1 SGHRS and CDR2 YFSETQ. Some clones are missing from TCRdb's copy, which holds only in-frame ones; the method was immunoSEQ multiplex PCR. The table shows 130,000 to 150,000 clones, with around 87% occurring only once. The chain is built from TRBV5-1 and TRBJ2-7; D assignment may be TRBD1 or TRBD2 (7 bases each). The source material was peripheral blood, sampled on day 0 of AZD1222 vaccination. This receptor was taken from an adult in good health. This chain's CDR3 is CASSPGLGGTVPDWWYF. CDR3 DNA sequence: TGCGCCAGCAGCCCGGGGTTGGGAGGGACAGTCCCGGACTGGTGGTACTTC. Looking up the rest from reference TRBV5-1 and TRBJ2-7 gives the full variable domain: KAGVTQTPRYLIKTRGQQVTLSCSPISGHRSVSWYQQTPGQGLQFLFEYFSETQRNKGNFPGRFSGRQFSNSRSEMNVSTLELGDSALYLCASSPGLGGTVPDWWYFGPGTRLTVT.